Presented here are 27 T cell receptor beta chains from one specimen sequenced in a study of graft-versus-host responses after intestinal transplantation. Only in-frame clones appear in the TCRdb table, and some are missing; sequencing was by immunoSEQ multiplex PCR. The sample includes 20,000 or so clones, around 42% seen only once; the top ten take 0.88%. This material consisted of alloreactive CD4+ T cells from a mixed lymphocyte reaction culture, taken before intestinal transplant. Subset indicated: CFSE-low proliferating T cells sorted from approximately six-day pre-transplant mixed lymphocyte reaction (GvH or HvG direction). All receptors come from a human patient who received an intestinal transplant.

The chain links TRBV5-1 to TRBJ2-3; 13 positions match TRBD2. Losses at the gene ends were 0 bases for V and 8 bases for J; bases not matched to a gene: 9. The CDR3 covers 17 residues. CDR1 and CDR2 from the germline V gene are SGHRS and YFSETQ. The CDR3 sequence is CASSLGLLAGGEGTQYF. The CDR3 DNA reads TGCGCCAGCAGCTTGGGCCTACTAGCGGGGGGGGAAGGTACGCAGTATTTT.

The J gene is TRBJ2-5, the V gene TRBV7-8, with D possibly TRBD1 on 5 matching bases. Trimming stripped 5 bases from V and 5 bases from J, with 15 bases between. In germline, CDR1 is SGHVS, CDR2 FQNEAQ. This CDR3 has 14 residues. CDR3 in DNA: TGTGCCAGCAGCCACGGACATTTCCTCGAGACCCAGTACTTC. Protein sequence: CASSHGHFLETQYF.

The chain's CDR3 is CASSLNPTGSGEAFF. CDR3 DNA sequence: TGTGCCAGCTCACTCAATCCGACAGGGTCCGGGGAAGCTTTCTTT. This chain uses TRBV18 with TRBJ1-1; 7 bases map to TRBD1. Germline trimming cut 4 bases from V and 8 bases from J; bases unmatched to any gene: 13. The germline gives CDR1 KGHSH, CDR2 LQKENI. This CDR3 has 15 amino acids. Based on the CDR3 plus reference TRBV18 and TRBJ1-1, the full variable domain is NAGVMQNPRHLVRRRGQEARLRCSPMKGHSHVYWYRQLPEEGLKFMVYLQKENIIDESGMPKERFSAEFPKEGPSILRIQQVVRGDSAAYFCASSLNPTGSGEAFFGQGTRLTVV.

V and J are TRBV9 and TRBJ1-6, with a possible D match to TRBD1 (6 bases). V lost 1 base and J lost 9, with 11 bases in between. CDR1 is SGDLS, CDR2 YYNGEE, per germline. CDR3 size: 14 residues. The CDR3 sequence is CASSVRVQGSPLHF. The CDR3 DNA reads as TGTGCCAGCAGCGTAAGGGTACAGGGTTCACCCCTCCACTTT.

This clone was detected a few times. The rearrangement joins TRBV6-1 to TRBJ2-3; 9 bases fit TRBD1. The CDR3 totals 13 residues. CDR1 is MNHNS, CDR2 SASEGT, per germline. V shed 2 bases, J shed 9 bases, and the junction held 3 bases outside the gene matches. The CDR3 nucleotides read TGTGCCAGCAGTGAACTGACAGGGGGGACGCAGTATTTT. Its translation is CASSELTGGTQYF.

This chain links TRBV6-5 with TRBJ2-7; 7 nucleotides match TRBD2. The J segment lost 0 bases and the V segment lost 2 bases, leaving 1 base of the junction unmatched. CDR3 length equals 14 residues. CDR1 MNHEY and CDR2 SVGAGI come from the germline V gene. This chain's CDR3 is CASSYAGDSYEQYF. The CDR3 region has the DNA TGTGCCAGCAGTTACGCGGGGGACTCCTACGAGCAGTACTTC.

V gene TRBV7-9 combines with J gene TRBJ2-2, with unresolved D. Germline CDR1 SEHNR, CDR2 FQNEAQ (reference sequence). This CDR3 is 15 amino acids long. V was clipped by 2 bases and J by 1 base, with 8 bases between them. CDR3 DNA: TGTGCCAGCAGCTTATTTGCGGTGAACACCGGGGAGCTGTTTTTT. Translated: CASSLFAVNTGELFF.

This sequence joins TRBV10-3 and TRBJ1-6; 11 nucleotides line up with TRBD1. This CDR3 spans 15 amino acids. Germline-derived CDR1 and CDR2 are ENHRY and SYGVKD. V lost 2 bases, J lost 9 bases, and 3 bases stayed unmatched. For the CDR3, the DNA is TGTGCCATCAGTGAGGGAGGACAGGGGGCTTCACCCCTCCACTTT. Amino acid sequence: CAISEGGQGASPLHF.

This rearrangement joins TRBV5-6 to TRBJ1-1, with D possibly being TRBD1 (5 bases). The CDR3 loop spans 14 amino acids. Germline V gene lookup returns CDR1 SGHDT and CDR2 YYEEEE. Trimming stripped 1 base from V and 5 bases from J, with 12 bases between. The chain's CDR3 is CASSLRAQGTEAFF. The CDR3 DNA is TGTGCCAGCAGCTTGAGGGCGCAGGGAACTGAAGCTTTCTTT.

This clone showed up just a few times. This chain connects TRBV7-8 to TRBJ1-5; 7 nucleotides align to TRBD1. Germline CDR1 and CDR2: SGHVS and FQNEAQ. The trim removed 3 bases at V and 4 bases at J, leaving 3 bases unmatched. CDR3 length: 14 residues. The CDR3 nucleotides are TGTGCCAGCAGCTTGGGGACAGTGAATCAGCCCCAGCATTTT. It codes for CASSLGTVNQPQHF. Using reference TRBV7-8 and TRBJ1-5 for the parts outside the CDR3, the full variable domain is GAGVSQSPRYKVAKRGQDVALRCDPISGHVSLFWYQQALGQGPEFLTYFQNEAQLDKSGLPSDRFFAERPEGSVSTLKIQRTQQEDSAVYLCASSLGTVNQPQHFGDGTRLSIL.

The chain has TRBV9 and TRBJ2-3, with 8 bases fitting TRBD2. V lost 6 bases and J lost 4; bases outside the gene matches: 13. The CDR3 runs to 16 residues. Germline assignment: CDR1 SGDLS and CDR2 YYNGEE. The DNA for the CDR3 is TGTGCCAGCACCCGGCAAGCGGGGGTCTCCGCAGATACGCAGTATTTT. It translates to CASTRQAGVSADTQYF.

This clone was counted only a few times. The chain links TRBV18 to TRBJ2-7; maybe TRBD1 (6 bases). The V and J ends lost 6 bases and 0 bases respectively, with 12 bases between them. The germline CDR1 and CDR2 sequences are KGHSH and LQKENI. The CDR3 totals 14 residues. CDR3 in DNA: TGTGCCAGCTCCCAGGACAGTACCTCCTACGAGCAGTACTTC. Encoded protein: CASSQDSTSYEQYF.

The V and J genes are TRBV2 and TRBJ2-5, with 7 bases aligning to TRBD1. The germline V gene encodes CDR1 SNHLY and CDR2 FYNNEI. With V trimmed by 3 bases and J by 5 bases, 3 bases remained unmatched. The CDR3 is 13 amino acids. The CDR3 region has the DNA TGTGCCAGCAGTGACGGCAGGGGGGAGACCCAGTACTTC. Translated: CASSDGRGETQYF.

The chain carries TRBV2 and TRBJ1-2; D possibly corresponds to TRBD1 (6 bases). V shed 5 bases and J shed 4 bases, with 17 bases lying between them. Per germline, CDR1 SNHLY and CDR2 FYNNEI. The CDR3 has 15 amino acids. The CDR3 here is CASSKDRLNLYGYTF. The DNA for the CDR3 is TGTGCCAGCAGTAAAGACAGGCTGAACCTCTATGGCTACACCTTC.

The chain recombines TRBV6-5 with TRBJ2-5; tentatively, D is TRBD2 (6 bases). The DNA matches TRBJ2-7 better at its end, which makes the J call doubtful. This CDR3 region has 14 residues. Per the germline V gene, CDR1 is MNHEY and CDR2 is SVGAGI. This chain's CDR3 is CASSYGGGTYEQYF. The CDR3 DNA follows: TGTGCCAGCAGTTACGGGGGAGGAACCTACGAGCAGTACTTC.

J is TRBJ2-7 and V is TRBV7-9; D not certain. CDR3 size: 14 residues. Germline CDR1 SEHNR, CDR2 FQNEAQ (reference sequence). V was trimmed by 5 bases and J by 0 bases, leaving 11 bases between them. CDR3 residues: CASSPRMVSYEQYF. The CDR3 DNA sequence: TGTGCCAGCAGCCCGCGTATGGTCTCCTACGAGCAGTACTTC.

This chain joins TRBV7-8 and TRBJ2-7, with TRBD1 identical over 11 bases. The CDR3 spans 15 residues. Germline V lookup: CDR1 SGHVS, CDR2 FQNEAQ. The V and J ends lost 1 base and 2 bases, in that order; junction bases with no gene match: 1. The CDR3 DNA is TGTGCCAGCAGCTTAGTGGGACAGGGGGCCTACGAGCAGTACTTC. Its translation is CASSLVGQGAYEQYF.

The chain joins TRBV5-1 to TRBJ2-1; maybe TRBD2 (6 bases). Trimming took 0 bases from V and 9 from J, leaving 7 bases between them. The CDR3 runs to 12 residues. Germline lookup yields CDR1 SGHRS and CDR2 YFSETQ. CDR3 sequence (DNA): TGCGCCAGCAGCTTGGCCGGGGGTGAGCAGTTCTTC. Translated, it gives CASSLAGGEQFF.

The chain employs TRBV6-5 and TRBJ2-5, with TRBD2 as a possible D gene (5 bases). V was clipped by 6 bases and J by 5 bases, with 13 bases between them. The germline CDR1 and CDR2 sequences are MNHEY and SVGAGI. This CDR3 comprises 13 residues. The CDR3, as DNA: TGTGCCAGCAGATCGGGATTGTTGGAGACCCAGTACTTC. Translating gives CASRSGLLETQYF.

V is TRBV6-4 and J is TRBJ1-1; 8 nucleotides line up with TRBD1. The CDR3 has 16 residues. J was trimmed by 1 base and V by 6 bases; bases with no gene match: 10. Germline CDR1 is MRHNA and CDR2 is SNTAGT. CDR3 DNA: TGTGCCAGCAGATCCCAGGGGGCAATTGGGAACACTGAAGCTTTCTTT. Translation: CASRSQGAIGNTEAFF.

The chain employs TRBV6-1 and TRBJ1-1, with 9 bases lining up with TRBD1. V was clipped by 8 bases and J by 4 bases; unmatched bases: 11. The CDR3 contains 15 residues. Germline loops: CDR1 MNHNS, CDR2 SASEGT. CDR3 in amino acids: CASRGEGQGGTEAFF. Here the CDR3 DNA reads TGTGCCAGCCGTGGGGAGGGACAGGGAGGCACTGAAGCTTTCTTT.

V usage is TRBV5-1 and J usage is TRBJ2-7, with 10 bases lining up with TRBD1. Germline values: CDR1 SGHRS, CDR2 YFSETQ. The ends lost 0 bases at V and 3 bases at J; junction bases unmatched: 3. The CDR3 is made up of 15 amino acids. In DNA, the CDR3 is TGCGCCAGCAGCTTGGGGTGGACAGGGGGCTACGAGCAGTACTTC. It translates to CASSLGWTGGYEQYF.

The chain carries TRBV19 and TRBJ1-4; the match to TRBD1 covers 11 bases. Germline V gene lookup returns CDR1 LNHDA and CDR2 SQIVND (reference sequence). J was trimmed by 8 bases and V by 6 bases; bases with no gene match: 5. This CDR3 has 14 amino acids. In DNA form, the CDR3 reads TGTGCCAGTAGGGACAGGGGGCTGAGCGAAAAACTGTTTTTT. It specifies CASRDRGLSEKLFF.

The CDR3 coding sequence is TGTGCCAGCAGTAGGGGGGGACTTATTAATGAGCAGTTCTTC. Translated: CASSRGGLINEQFF. The J gene is TRBJ2-1, the V gene TRBV27, with TRBD2 as a possible D gene (7 bases). The CDR3 extends over 14 amino acids. Per the germline V gene, CDR1 is MNHEY and CDR2 is SMNVEV (reference sequence). Deletions cut 5 bases from V and 7 bases from J, with 15 bases between.

The chain recombines TRBV18 with TRBJ1-1; TRBD1 might be the D (5 bases). Germline assignment: CDR1 KGHSH and CDR2 LQKENI. The CDR3 runs 13 residues. V lost 2 bases and J 4 bases, leaving 8 bases between the germline ends. CDR3 amino acids: CASSPGRATEAFF. The CDR3 DNA reads TGTGCCAGCTCACCAGGCAGGGCCACTGAAGCTTTCTTT.

The chain uses TRBV5-1 and TRBJ2-1; TRBD2 matches at 11 bases. This CDR3 region has 16 residues. Germline V gene lookup returns CDR1 SGHRS and CDR2 YFSETQ. Trimming cost V 0 bases and J 5 bases; bases outside gene matches: 4. This CDR3 is CASSLAPSGGHNEQFF. In DNA form, the CDR3 reads TGCGCCAGCAGCTTGGCCCCTAGCGGGGGGCACAATGAGCAGTTCTTC.

The rearrangement links TRBV15 to TRBJ1-1; D is unclear. Germline loops: CDR1 LNHNV, CDR2 YYDKDF (reference sequence). The CDR3 covers 14 residues. V was pared by 0 bases and J by 3 bases, with 8 bases between. CDR3 sequence (DNA): TGTGCCACCAGCAGAGATCTCCAGTACACTGAAGCTTTCTTT. Translated: CATSRDLQYTEAFF.